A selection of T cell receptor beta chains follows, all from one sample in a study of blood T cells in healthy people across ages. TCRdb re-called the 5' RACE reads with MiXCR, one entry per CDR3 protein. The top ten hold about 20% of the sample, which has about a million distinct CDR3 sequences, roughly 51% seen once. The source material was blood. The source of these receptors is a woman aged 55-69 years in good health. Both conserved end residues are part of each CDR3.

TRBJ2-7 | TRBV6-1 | CASSRGVRFDEQYF
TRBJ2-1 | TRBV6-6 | CASAPRNEQFF
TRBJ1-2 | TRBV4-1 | CASSGPANYGYTF
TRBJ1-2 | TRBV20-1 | CSAIRLDYGYTF
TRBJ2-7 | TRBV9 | CASSENAGTNTYEQYF
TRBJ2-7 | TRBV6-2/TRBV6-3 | CASIQRTDFHTSYEQYF
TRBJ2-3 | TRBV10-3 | CAIGQATATDTQYF
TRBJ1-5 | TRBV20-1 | CSVKSWNQPQHF
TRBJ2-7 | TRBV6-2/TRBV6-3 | CASRVRGQTYEQYF
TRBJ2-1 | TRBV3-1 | CASSHSGRAEQFF
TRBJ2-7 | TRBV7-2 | CASSPPRGGIYEQYF
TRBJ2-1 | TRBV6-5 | CASSDSRGGYNEQFF
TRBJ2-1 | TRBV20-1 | CSASNAEQFF
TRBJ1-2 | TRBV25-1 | CASSGVGGYYGYTF
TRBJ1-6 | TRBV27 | CASSERPGQESPLHF
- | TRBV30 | CAWSEDMTVTYEQYF
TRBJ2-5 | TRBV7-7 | CASSLQPTQETQYF
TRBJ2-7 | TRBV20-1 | CSAGRGQGTYEQYF
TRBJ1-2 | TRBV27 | CASSLASRDSYGYTF
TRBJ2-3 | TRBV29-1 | CSVGGEDRHSGPDTQYF
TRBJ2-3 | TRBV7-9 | CASSPAAPTDTQYF
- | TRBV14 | CASSQGLVRREQYF
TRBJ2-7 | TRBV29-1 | CSVGTGDHEQYF
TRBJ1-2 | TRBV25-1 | CASSYGGAEGYTF
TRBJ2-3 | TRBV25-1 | CASSRASGGGDTQYF
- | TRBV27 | CASSPGWGETQFF